This T cell receptor beta chain emerged from a study of cytomegalovirus exposure and HLA in healthy donors. Study summary: Early on, a data release was issued that held approximately 92 million unique TCRs from HLA-typed donors. Findings of the study overall: Confirmation in vitro established that three CMV-associated chains were specific for CMV antigens. A previous analysis found most TCR beta V segments productive roughly 90% or roughly 30% of the time.

The CDR3 consists of 15 residues. Deletions cut 1 base from V and 4 bases from J, with 11 bases between. CDR1 and CDR2 (germline): SGHVS, FNYEAQ. The study ran its PCR with 60 Vbeta and 13 Jbeta primers. Sequenced by immunoSEQ multiplex PCR; TCRdb stores in-frame clones only, minus some. The sample shows about 89,000 clones, under 75% of them seen only once. As concerns this clone: Its antigen is not identified.

Sequencing used PBMCs. The gene calls are TRBV7-6 and TRBJ1-5; the D gene is possibly TRBD1 (6 bases). This sequence originates from a human donor in good health. The CDR3 DNA reads TGTGCCAGCAGCTTAGGCAGGGGTGAAAATCAGCCCCAGCATTTT. It yields the protein CASSLGRGENQPQHF.